The T cell receptor (beta chain) described here comes from a study of T cell changes during pregnancy in multiple sclerosis. CDR1 is MNHEY and CDR2 is SVGAGI in the germline V gene. The CDR3 is 13 residues long. The V and J ends lost 4 bases and 5 bases, in that order; junction bases with no gene match: 5. Sequencing was performed with immunoSEQ multiplex PCR; in TCRdb, only in-frame clones are kept and a portion is missing. Among more than 55,000 clones listed, roughly 92% were seen once. This rearrangement joins TRBV6-5 to TRBJ2-7, with 7 bases lining up with TRBD1. Sample: CD8+ T cells from peripheral blood mononuclear cells, taken in the third trimester of pregnancy. The clonotype was recovered from a female donor with multiple sclerosis, enrolled in a pregnancy study. The CDR3 sequence: CASSSDRNNEQYF. The CDR3 coding sequence is TGTGCCAGCAGTTCGGACAGGAATAACGAGCAGTACTTC.